A selection of T cell receptor beta chains follows, all from one sample in a study of T cell repertoires in cytomegalovirus infection. Their recognized antigens are unknown. TCRdb re-derived calls from the reads in MiXCR, one entry per CDR3 protein. Among approximately 730,000 distinct CDR3 sequences listed, about 33% were seen once. This specimen consisted of cultured PBMCs, obtained from culture after CMV antigen stimulation. All receptors come from a human donor in good health (CMV status not recorded). Some clones in this sample may be carry-over from other donors' samples. CDR3s include the opening cysteine and the closing phenylalanine or tryptophan. Each record gives: clone size, D gene, V gene, J gene, CDR3 protein, CDR3 DNA. A D gene is named only where the DNA matches it firmly. Part of the rows lack a size; the others show once, few, many or a class for expanded clones.

clone size: few
D gene: TRBD1
V gene: TRBV20-1
J gene: TRBJ1-1
CDR3 protein: CSARDKNRGRGNTEAFF
CDR3 DNA: TGCAGTGCTAGAGATAAGAACAGGGGGCGGGGGAACACTGAAGCTTTCTTT

clone size: few
D gene: .
V gene: TRBV27
J gene: TRBJ2-7
CDR3 protein: CASVPGQTYEQYF
CDR3 DNA: TGTGCCAGCGTTCCGGGACAAACCTACGAGCAGTACTTC

clone size: .
D gene: .
V gene: TRBV7-6
J gene: TRBJ2-7
CDR3 protein: CASSLDRSGTNFYEQYF
CDR3 DNA: TGTGCCAGCAGCTTAGACCGGAGCGGGACAAACTTCTACGAGCAGTACTTC

clone size: .
D gene: TRBD1
V gene: TRBV27
J gene: TRBJ2-7
CDR3 protein: CASSPRTGPHEQYF
CDR3 DNA: TGTGCCAGCAGTCCCCGGACAGGGCCCCACGAGCAGTACTTC

clone size: few
D gene: TRBD2
V gene: TRBV7-2
J gene: TRBJ2-7
CDR3 protein: CASSKTGTSRFYEQYF
CDR3 DNA: TGTGCCAGCAGCAAGACCGGGACTAGCAGATTCTACGAGCAGTACTTC

clone size: few
D gene: .
V gene: TRBV15
J gene: TRBJ1-3
CDR3 protein: CATSPRRGTSGNTIYF
CDR3 DNA: TGTGCCACCAGCCCCCGACGAGGCACCTCTGGAAACACCATATATTTT

clone size: .
D gene: TRBD1
V gene: TRBV20-1
J gene: TRBJ2-5
CDR3 protein: CSARDVGGSETQYF
CDR3 DNA: TGCAGTGCTAGAGATGTAGGGGGCTCGGAGACCCAGTACTTC

clone size: many
D gene: .
V gene: TRBV7-8
J gene: TRBJ2-3
CDR3 protein: CASSSRTTLGTDTQYF
CDR3 DNA: TGTGCCAGCAGCTCCCGGACTACTCTGGGAACAGATACGCAGTATTTT

clone size: .
D gene: .
V gene: TRBV28
J gene: TRBJ2-3
CDR3 protein: CASSLWDGRARQYF
CDR3 DNA: TGTGCCAGCAGTCTCTGGGACGGCAGGGCAAGGCAGTATTTT

clone size: .
D gene: .
V gene: TRBV28
J gene: TRBJ2-2
CDR3 protein: CASSHVGELFF
CDR3 DNA: TGTGCCAGCAGTCACGTCGGGGAGCTGTTTTTT

clone size: few
D gene: .
V gene: TRBV7-6
J gene: TRBJ1-6
CDR3 protein: CASSLRVGPAESPLHF
CDR3 DNA: TGTGCCAGCAGCTTACGGGTGGGGCCCGCCGAATCACCCCTCCACTTT

clone size: few
D gene: .
V gene: TRBV5-5
J gene: TRBJ2-3
CDR3 protein: CATHLQASTDTQYF
CDR3 DNA: TGTGCCACTCACCTACAGGCTAGCACAGATACGCAGTATTTT

clone size: .
D gene: .
V gene: TRBV6-2/TRBV6-3
J gene: TRBJ2-1
CDR3 protein: CASSSLSGNEQFF
CDR3 DNA: TGTGCCAGCAGTTCCCTTAGCGGCAATGAGCAGTTCTTC

clone size: few
D gene: TRBD1
V gene: TRBV6-2/TRBV6-3
J gene: TRBJ2-7
CDR3 protein: CASRSKRDRSYEQYF
CDR3 DNA: TGTGCCAGCAGGAGTAAACGGGACAGATCCTACGAGCAGTACTTC

clone size: .
D gene: TRBD1
V gene: TRBV20-1
J gene: TRBJ2-7
CDR3 protein: CSARISTGNEQYF
CDR3 DNA: TGCAGTGCCAGAATCTCGACAGGGAACGAGCAGTACTTC

clone size: .
D gene: .
V gene: TRBV20-1
J gene: TRBJ2-6
CDR3 protein: CSASGGSGANVLTF
CDR3 DNA: TGCAGTGCTAGCGGGGGCTCTGGGGCCAACGTCCTGACTTTC

clone size: .
D gene: .
V gene: TRBV5-1
J gene: TRBJ1-2
CDR3 protein: CASSEGGGYGYTF
CDR3 DNA: TGCGCCAGCAGTGAGGGAGGGGGCTATGGCTACACCTTC